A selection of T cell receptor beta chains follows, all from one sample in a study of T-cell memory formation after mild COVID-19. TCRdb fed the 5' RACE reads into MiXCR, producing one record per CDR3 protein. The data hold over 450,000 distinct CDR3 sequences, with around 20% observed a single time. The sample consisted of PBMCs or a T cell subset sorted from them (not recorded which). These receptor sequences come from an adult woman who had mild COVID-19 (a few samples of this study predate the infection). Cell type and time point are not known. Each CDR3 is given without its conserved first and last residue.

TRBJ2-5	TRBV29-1	TVGGWAEETQY
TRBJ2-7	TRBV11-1	ASSFRGTSYEQY
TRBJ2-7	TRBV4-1	ASSHHRDRGLGEQY
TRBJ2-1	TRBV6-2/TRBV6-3	ASSYAGVQGQGANEQF
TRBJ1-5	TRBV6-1	ASSEDTAINQPQH
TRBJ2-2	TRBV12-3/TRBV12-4	ASSSGQDRTGELF
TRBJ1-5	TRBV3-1	ASSQSEGGNQPQH
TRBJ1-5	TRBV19	ASSARDRGSNQPQH
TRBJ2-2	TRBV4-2	ASSQGGFAAGGTGELF
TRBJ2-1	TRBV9	ASSVAKTQAGYEQF